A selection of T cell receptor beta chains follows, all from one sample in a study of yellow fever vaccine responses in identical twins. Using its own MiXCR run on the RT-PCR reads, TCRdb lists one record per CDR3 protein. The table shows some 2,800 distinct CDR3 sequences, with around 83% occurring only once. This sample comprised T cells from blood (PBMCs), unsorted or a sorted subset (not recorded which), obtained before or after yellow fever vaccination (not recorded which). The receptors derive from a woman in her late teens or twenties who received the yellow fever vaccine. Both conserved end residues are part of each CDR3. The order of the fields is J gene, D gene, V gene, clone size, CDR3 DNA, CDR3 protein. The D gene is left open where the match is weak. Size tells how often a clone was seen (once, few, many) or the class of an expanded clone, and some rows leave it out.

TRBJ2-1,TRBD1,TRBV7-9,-,TGTGCCAGCAGCCCAGAGGGACAGGGGTCCAATGAGCAGTTCTTC,CASSPEGQGSNEQFF
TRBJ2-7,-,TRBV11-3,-,TGTGCCAGCAGCTTAGTAGGCAGCGCGCAGTACTTC,CASSLVGSAQYF
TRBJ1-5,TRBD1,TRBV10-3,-,TGTGCCATCAGTGAGACGACAGGGGGACAGCCCCAGCATTTT,CAISETTGGQPQHF
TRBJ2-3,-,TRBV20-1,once,TGCAGTGCTAGGTTTCTAGGAGTGGCAGATACGCAGTATTTT,CSARFLGVADTQYF
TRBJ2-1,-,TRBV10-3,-,TGTGCCATCATGGGCGGGGTTTCTTTTGGTGAGCAGTTCTTC,CAIMGGVSFGEQFF
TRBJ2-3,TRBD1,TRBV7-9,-,TGTGCCAGCAGCCGAGCGGGACAGGGAACAGATACGCAGTATTTT,CASSRAGQGTDTQYF
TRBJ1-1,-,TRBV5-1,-,TGCGCCAGCAGCTTGAACAGGAACACTGAAGCTTTCTTT,CASSLNRNTEAFF
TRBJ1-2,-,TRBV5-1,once,TGCGCCAGCAGCTTGGGTACCGGGTCTTATGGCTACACCTTC,CASSLGTGSYGYTF
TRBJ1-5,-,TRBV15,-,TGTGCCACCAGCATTGGGGACCAGCATACGCAGCATTTT,CATSIGDQHTQHF
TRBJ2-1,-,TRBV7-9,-,TGTGCCAGCAGCTTAGTAGGACACCGACAGTTCTTC,CASSLVGHRQFF
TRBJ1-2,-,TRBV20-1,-,TGCAGTGCTAGAGAGCCTCCGGATGGCTACACCTTC,CSAREPPDGYTF
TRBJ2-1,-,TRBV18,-,TGTGCCAGCTCACCACCCCCTAGCGTTGGTAACAATGAGCAGTTCTTC,CASSPPPSVGNNEQFF
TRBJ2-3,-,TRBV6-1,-,TGTGCCAGCAGTGGAAGGAGTACTAGCCTTACGCAGTATTTT,CASSGRSTSLTQYF
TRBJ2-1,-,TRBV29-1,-,TGCAGCCTTGCTCTCCGGGACCGCCTTAATGAGCAGTTCTTC,CSLALRDRLNEQFF
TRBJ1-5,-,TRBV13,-,TGTGCCAGCGCCCCAGGGGTTTCAGCTAGGCAGCCCCAGCATTTT,CASAPGVSARQPQHF
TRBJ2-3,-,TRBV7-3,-,TGTGCCAGCAGCTTAACGGGCACAGATACGCAGTATTTT,CASSLTGTDTQYF
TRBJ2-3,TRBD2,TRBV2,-,TGTGCCAGCAGTGATTTCCTAGCGGGAGGGCCAGATACGCAGTATTTT,CASSDFLAGGPDTQYF
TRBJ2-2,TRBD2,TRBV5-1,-,TGCGCCAGCAGCTTGGCCTACAGTCTAGCGGGCTCTCAGGGGGAGCTGTTTTTT,CASSLAYSLAGSQGELFF
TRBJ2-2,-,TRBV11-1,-,TGTGCCAGCAGCCCCAGGGACGGGAACACCGGGGAGCTGTTTTTT,CASSPRDGNTGELFF
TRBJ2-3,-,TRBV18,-,TGTGCCAGCTCACCAACCTTCCCAGATACGCAGTATTTT,CASSPTFPDTQYF
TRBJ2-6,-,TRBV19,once,TGTGCCAGTACTACACATATCATCGCAGGGGCCAACGTCCTGACTTTC,CASTTHIIAGANVLTF
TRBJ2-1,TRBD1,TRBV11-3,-,TGTGCCGGCCGGGCAGGGGGCTTAAATGAGCAGTTCTTC,CAGRAGGLNEQFF
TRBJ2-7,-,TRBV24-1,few,TGTGCCACCAGTGATGCCCGCTACGAGCAGTACTTC,CATSDARYEQYF
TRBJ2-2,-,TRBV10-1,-,TGCGCCAGCAGTGAGTTTCAGGGGACCGGGGAGCTGTTTTTT,CASSEFQGTGELFF
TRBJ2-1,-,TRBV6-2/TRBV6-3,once,TGTGCCAGCAGTTACAGGCTAGATGCCTACAATGAGCAGTTCTTC,CASSYRLDAYNEQFF
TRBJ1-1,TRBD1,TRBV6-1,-,TGTGCCAGCAGCCCTTTCCGGGACAGGGGGGCCACTGAAGCTTTCTTT,CASSPFRDRGATEAFF
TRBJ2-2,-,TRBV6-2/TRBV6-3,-,TGTGCCAGCAGCGTTATCCCTAACACCGGGGAGCTGTTTTTT,CASSVIPNTGELFF
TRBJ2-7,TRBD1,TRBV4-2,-,TGTGCCAGCAGCCGAACGGCCGGGACAGGGGAATCGTACGAGCAGTACTTC,CASSRTAGTGESYEQYF
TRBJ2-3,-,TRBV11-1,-,TGTGCCAGCAGCTTATGGCTCCAGGAAACAGATACGCAGTATTTT,CASSLWLQETDTQYF
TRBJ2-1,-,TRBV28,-,TGTGCCAGCACTAGTAGCTCCTACAATGAGCAGTTCTTC,CASTSSSYNEQFF
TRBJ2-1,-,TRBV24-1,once,TGTGCCACCAGTGATGGGGGGCAGGGGTATGAGCAGTTCTTC,CATSDGGQGYEQFF
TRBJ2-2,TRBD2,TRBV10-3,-,TGTGCCATCAGTGCCTCCGGGACTAGCGGGAGGACGAACACCGGGGAGCTGTTTTTT,CAISASGTSGRTNTGELFF
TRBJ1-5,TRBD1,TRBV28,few,TGTGCCAGCGCCGAGGGGGCTCAGCCCCAGCATTTT,CASAEGAQPQHF
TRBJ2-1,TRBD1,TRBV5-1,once,TGCGCCAGCACCCGACTCCCAGGACAGGGGTCGAATGAGCAGTTCTTC,CASTRLPGQGSNEQFF
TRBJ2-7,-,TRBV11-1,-,TGTGCCAGCAGCTCCACGGGTAGGGGCGCCTACGAGCAGTACTTC,CASSSTGRGAYEQYF
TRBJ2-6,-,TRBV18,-,TGTGCCAGCTCACCAGATGTCAGGTCTGGGGCCAACGTCCTGACTTTC,CASSPDVRSGANVLTF
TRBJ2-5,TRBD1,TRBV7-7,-,TGTGCTAGCAGCTTTGACAGGGTCTCCGAGACCCAGTACTTC,CASSFDRVSETQYF
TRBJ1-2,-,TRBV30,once,TGTGCCTGCACAGGGATAGGAGGCTACACCTTC,CACTGIGGYTF
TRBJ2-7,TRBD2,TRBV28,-,TGTGCCAGCAGTCCGCCGGGACTATCAACGAAGTACTTC,CASSPPGLSTKYF
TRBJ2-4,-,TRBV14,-,TGTGCCAGCAGCCGAGGTGGAGGGTTTTTTGAAAACATTCAGTACTTC,CASSRGGGFFENIQYF
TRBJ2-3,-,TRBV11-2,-,TGTGCCAGCAGCTTATCAGATACGCAGTATTTT,CASSLSDTQYF
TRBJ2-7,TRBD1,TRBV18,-,TGTGCCAGCTCACAATCACCGGGACAGGGATACGAGCAGTACTTC,CASSQSPGQGYEQYF
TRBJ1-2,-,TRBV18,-,TGTGCCAGCTCACCGATAAACAATCTTTATGGCTACACCTTC,CASSPINNLYGYTF
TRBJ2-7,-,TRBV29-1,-,TGCAGCGTTGCCCCGGAAGCCTACGAGCAGTACTTC,CSVAPEAYEQYF
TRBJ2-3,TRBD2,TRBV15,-,TGTGCCACCAGCGGCGGGGGGCTGACCACAGATACGCAGTATTTT,CATSGGGLTTDTQYF
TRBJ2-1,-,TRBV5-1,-,TGCGCCAGCAGCTTGGGACAGACGATCCCCTACAATGAGCAGTTCTTC,CASSLGQTIPYNEQFF
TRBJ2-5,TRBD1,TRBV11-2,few,TGTGCCAGCAGCGTCGGGACAGCTCTCCAAGAGACCCAGTACTTC,CASSVGTALQETQYF
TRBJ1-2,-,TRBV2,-,TGTGCCAGCAGTGAAAGCGGGATTGATGGCTACACCTTC,CASSESGIDGYTF
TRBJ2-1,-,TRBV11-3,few,TGTGCCAGCAGCTCCCGGAGGACTATCCATGAGCAGTTCTTC,CASSSRRTIHEQFF
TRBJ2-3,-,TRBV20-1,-,TGCAGTGCTAGAGATCGTCGACGCACAGATACGCAGTATTTT,CSARDRRRTDTQYF
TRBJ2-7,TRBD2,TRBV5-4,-,TGTGCCAGCAGCTATAGCGGGGTTCAGGATTACGAGCAGTACTTC,CASSYSGVQDYEQYF
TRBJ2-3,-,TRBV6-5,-,TGTGCCAGCAGTTCGTTGGATACGCAGTATTTT,CASSSLDTQYF
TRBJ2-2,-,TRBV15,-,TGTGCCACCAGCAGGTTACGACAGTCCGGGGAGCTGTTTTTT,CATSRLRQSGELFF